The sequence of this T cell receptor beta chain was determined in a study of control samples from healthy donors and cancer patients. The CDR3 extends over 13 amino acids. Per the germline V gene, CDR1 is SEHNR and CDR2 is FQNEAQ (reference sequence). Trimming took 2 bases from V and 2 from J, leaving 6 bases between them. Some clones are missing from TCRdb's copy, which holds only in-frame ones; the method was immunoSEQ multiplex PCR. The repertoire has around 120,000 clones, about 95% of them found once; the top ten carry less than 4.5%. The specimen sequenced was blood. The V gene is TRBV7-9, the J gene TRBJ1-1; D is perhaps TRBD1 (5 bases). This receptor was obtained from a man aged 25 to 40 in good health. The chain's CDR3 is CASSLRGNTEAFF. CDR3 nucleotide sequence: TGTGCCAGCAGCTTAAGGGGAAACACTGAAGCTTTCTTT.